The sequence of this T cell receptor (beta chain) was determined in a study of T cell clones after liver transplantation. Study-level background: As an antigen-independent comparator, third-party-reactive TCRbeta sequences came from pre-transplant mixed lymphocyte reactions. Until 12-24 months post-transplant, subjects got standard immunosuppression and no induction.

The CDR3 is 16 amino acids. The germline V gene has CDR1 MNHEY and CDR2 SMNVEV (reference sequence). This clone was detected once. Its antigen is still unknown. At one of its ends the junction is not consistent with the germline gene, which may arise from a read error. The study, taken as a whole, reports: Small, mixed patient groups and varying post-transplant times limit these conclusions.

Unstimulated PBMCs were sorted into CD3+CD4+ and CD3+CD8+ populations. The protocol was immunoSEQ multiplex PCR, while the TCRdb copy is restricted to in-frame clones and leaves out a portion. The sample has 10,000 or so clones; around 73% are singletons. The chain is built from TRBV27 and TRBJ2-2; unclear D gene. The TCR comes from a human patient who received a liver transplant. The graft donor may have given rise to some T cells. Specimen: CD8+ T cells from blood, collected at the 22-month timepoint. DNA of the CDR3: TGTACCAGCAGTTTATCTGCGGTGGGGTTAACCGGGGAGCTGTTTTTT. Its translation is CTSSLSAVGLTGELFF.